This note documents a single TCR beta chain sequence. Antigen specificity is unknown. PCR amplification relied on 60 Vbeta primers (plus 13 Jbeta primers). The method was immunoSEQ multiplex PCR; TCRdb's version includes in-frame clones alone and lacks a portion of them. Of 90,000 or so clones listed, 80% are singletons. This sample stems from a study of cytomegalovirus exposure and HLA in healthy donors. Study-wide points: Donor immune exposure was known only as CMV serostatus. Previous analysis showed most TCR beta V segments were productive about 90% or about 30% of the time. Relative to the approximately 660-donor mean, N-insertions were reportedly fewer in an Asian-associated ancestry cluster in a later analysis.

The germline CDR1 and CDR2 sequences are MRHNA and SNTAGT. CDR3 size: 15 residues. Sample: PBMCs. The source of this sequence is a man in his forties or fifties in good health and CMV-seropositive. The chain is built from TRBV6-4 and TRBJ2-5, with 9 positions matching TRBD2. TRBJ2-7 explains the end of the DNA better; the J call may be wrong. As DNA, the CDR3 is TGTGCCAGCAGTGACTCTAGCGGGAGCTCCTACGAGCAGTACTTC. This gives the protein CASSDSSGSSYEQYF.